The 9 T cell receptor beta chains below were found in one sample sequenced in a study of T cells in Graves' hyperthyroidism and ophthalmopathy. Researchers amplified the TCR beta CDR3 regions from RNA transcripts. Using the HTBI primer set, a first-round RT-PCR was run on the TCR CDR3. In TCRdb, the multiplex PCR reads were re-called with MiXCR into one record per CDR3 protein. The sample shows fewer than 600,000 distinct CDR3 sequences, roughly an eighth of them seen only once. The sequenced material came from blood. These receptors came from a woman aged 18-35 years with Graves' hyperthyroidism.

In its sample, this clonotype was seen a few times. The chain employs TRBV5-1 and TRBJ1-4, with 7 bases lining up with TRBD1. The V and J ends lost 5 bases and 8 bases, in that order; junction bases with no gene match: 9. The CDR3 has 14 amino acids. Germline V lookup: CDR1 SGHRS, CDR2 YFSETQ. The CDR3 coding sequence is TGCGCCAGCAGGGACAGGTCCGAGGGGGAAAAACTGTTTTTT. Its translation: CASRDRSEGEKLFF.

This clonotype was seen a few times. This chain links TRBV7-6 with TRBJ2-7; TRBD1 might be the D (6 bases). Germline CDR1 reads SGHVS; CDR2 reads FNYEAQ. This CDR3 spans 15 amino acids. V lost 3 bases to trimming and J lost 2 bases, with 14 bases between them. The CDR3 loop reads CASSFNADRPYEQYV. For the CDR3, the DNA is TGTGCCAGCAGCTTTAACGCCGACAGGCCCTACGAGCAGTACGTC.

This clonotype showed up many times. The V gene is TRBV27, the J gene TRBJ2-3; no clear D. The germline gives CDR1 MNHEY, CDR2 SMNVEV (reference sequence). The V end was cut by 3 bases, the J end by 2 bases, with 6 bases between. CDR3 size: 13 residues. The CDR3 DNA reads as TGTGCCAGCAGTTTTACCTACACAGATACGCAGTATTTT. It codes for CASSFTYTDTQYF.

This clonotype was counted at least ten times. The rearrangement joins TRBV10-2 to TRBJ2-3, with 11 bases matching TRBD2. Germline trimming cut 5 bases from V and 4 bases from J; bases unmatched to any gene: 5. From germline, CDR1 is WSHSY and CDR2 SAAADI. The CDR3 contains 15 residues. The DNA of the CDR3 is TGCGCCAGCAGTCCCACTAGCGGGAGTTCAGATACGCAGTATTTT. Amino acids: CASSPTSGSSDTQYF.

This clonotype was counted many times. The gene calls are TRBV12-3 or TRBV12-4 and TRBJ2-7; no definite D call. Trimming removed 5 bases from V and 1 base from J, with 12 bases in between. This CDR3 region has 14 residues. The CDR3 DNA sequence: TGTGCCAGCAGTCGATTAAACCCATCCTACGAGCAGTACTTC. Amino acid sequence: CASSRLNPSYEQYF.

This clonotype was counted a single time. Given a much more abundant clone one base away, this may be a read error. The chain recombines TRBV3-1 with TRBJ1-6; 7 bases map to TRBD1. This CDR3 comprises 15 residues. Germline loops: CDR1 LGHDT, CDR2 YNNKEL (reference sequence). J was trimmed by 12 bases and V by 1 base; bases with no gene match: 9. The CDR3 nucleotides read TGTGCCAGCAGCCAAGTAACAGGGGCGGTCGTACCCCTCCACTTT. It specifies CASSQVTGAVVPLHF.

There are many counts of this clonotype. The chain joins TRBV11-2 to TRBJ2-3, with 8 bases identical to TRBD2. This CDR3 contains 16 residues. V trimming: 0 bases; J trimming: 2 bases; junction bases outside the gene matches: 4. Germline lookup yields CDR1 SGHAT and CDR2 FQNNGV. CDR3 nucleotide sequence: TGTGCCAGCAGCTTAGAGGCTAGCGGGTACACAGATACGCAGTATTTT. Translation gives CASSLEASGYTDTQYF.

This clonotype has at least ten counts. At one boundary the junction diverges from the germline segment, which might be a read error. The gene calls are TRBV9 and TRBJ2-5, with a possible D match to TRBD1 (5 bases). The length of the CDR3 is 13 residues. CDR1 and CDR2 (germline): SGDLS, YYNGEE. CDR3 sequence (DNA): TGCGCCAGCAGCCCAGGGTACCAAGAGACCCAGTACTTC. This gives the protein CASSPGYQETQYF. The full variable domain, with the rest looked up from reference TRBV9 and TRBJ2-5, is DSGVTQTPKHLITATGQRVTLRCSPRSGDLSVYWYQQSLDQGLQFLIQYYNGEERAKGNILERFSAQQFPDLHSELNLSSLELGDSALYFCASSPGYQETQYFGPGTRLLVL.

Concerning this clonotype: With a much larger clone just one base away, this may be a read error. The chain couples TRBV19 to TRBJ1-1, with D maybe TRBD1 (6 bases). Germline CDR1 and CDR2: LNHDA and SQIVND (reference sequence). The CDR3 totals 15 residues. CDR3 nucleotides: TGTGCCAGTAGTTGGGGGAACAGGGTGAACGCTGAAGCTTTCTTT. It is translated as CASSWGNRVNAEAFF.